The source of this T cell receptor beta chain is a study of metastatic and nonmetastatic thyroid tumors. This CDR3 comprises 14 residues. CDR1 and CDR2 from the germline V gene are SEHNR and FQNEAQ (reference sequence). Trimming took 4 bases from V and 7 from J, leaving 13 bases between them. TCRdb re-called clones via MiXCR from the PCR reads. The sample lists under 55,000 clones, around a sixth seen once, with 2.5% to 3% in the top ten. Every patient underwent thyroid surgery untreated. At least ten counts were recorded for this clone. The chain employs TRBV7-9 and TRBJ2-2; D is undetermined. The clonotype was recovered from a female donor with papillary thyroid cancer or a benign thyroid nodule (not recorded which). Some clones in this sample may be carry-over from other donors' samples. The sample taken for sequencing was blood. CDR3 nucleotides: TGTGCCAGCAGCTCCCGGGCCTCGGGCGGGGAGCTGTTTTTT. This sequence encodes CASSSRASGGELFF.